This T cell receptor (beta chain) came from a study of tissue T cells after allogeneic stem cell transplantation. Points from the study as a whole: This small cohort was clinically heterogeneous, and sampling depth was a limitation.

Comment on this clone: Its antigen is not known. Gene names and germline refer to mouse. Read sequence stops 1 residue before the CDR3 end, and the germline J gene provides the missing end.

Using immunoSEQ multiplex PCR, the repertoire was profiled, and TCRdb retains in-frame clones only, with some absent. The sample lists roughly 50,000 clones; 65% to 85% were seen once. The V gene end was trimmed by 0 bases and the J gene end by 3 bases; junction bases not matched to a gene: 3. The CDR3 has 15 residues. Germline V CDR1 and CDR2: NNHDY, SYVADS. Sequencing was done on a sample of sorted cells pooled from one or two spleens. The gene calls are TRBV13-3 and TRBJ2-1, with TRBD1 matching 7 bases. The receptor comes from a pool of C57BL/6 mice in good health. The CDR3 bases that were read are TGTGCCAGCAGTGATGCGGCAGGGGGCTATGCTGAGCAGTTC. Amino acid sequence: CASSDAAGGYAEQF. The entire CDR3 protein is CASSDAAGGYAEQFF.